These 3 T cell receptor beta chains came from one sample sequenced in a study of CD8 T cells in Susac syndrome. RNA amounts of roughly 0.45 to 1 ug underwent reverse transcription with random hexamers. Using its own MiXCR run on the immunoSEQ multiplex PCR reads, TCRdb lists one record per CDR3 protein. The data contain under 85,000 distinct CDR3 sequences, roughly 92% of them singletons. The sequencing input was CD8+ T cells from PBMCs. The receptors here all came from a human donor with Susac syndrome.

V gene TRBV28 combines with J gene TRBJ2-1; 7 bases are a match to TRBD2. V gave up 3 bases and J gave up 4 bases; unmatched junction bases: 12. Looked up from germline, CDR1 is MDHEN and CDR2 is SYDVKM. This CDR3 region has 17 residues. The CDR3 loop reads CASSLPPGTIWYNEQFF. CDR3 DNA: TGTGCCAGCAGTTTGCCACCCGGGACTATTTGGTACAATGAGCAGTTCTTC.

The rearrangement links TRBV27 to TRBJ2-3; no reliable D call. Trimming took 6 bases from V and 0 from J, leaving 7 bases between them. The CDR3 totals 13 residues. Germline V gene data show CDR1 as MNHEY and CDR2 as SMNVEV (reference sequence). As DNA, the CDR3 is TGTGCCAGCAGGATGATAAGCACAGATACGCAGTATTTT. Translation: CASRMISTDTQYF.

This clonotype was seen just once. V gene TRBV7-6 combines with J gene TRBJ2-7, with a tentative D call TRBD2 (6 bases). This CDR3 is built from 14 residues. Trimming left V 5 bases short and J 1 base short, with 12 bases between. Germline CDR1 reads SGHVS; CDR2 reads FNYEAQ. In DNA, the CDR3 is TGTGCCAGCAGCGCCCGCGGGAATTCCTACGAGCAGTACTTC. Amino acid sequence: CASSARGNSYEQYF. Full variable domain (remainder filled in from reference TRBV7-6 and TRBJ2-7): GAGVSQSPRYKVTKRGQDVALRCDPISGHVSLYWYRQALGQGPEFLTYFNYEAQQDKSGLPNDRFSAERPEGSISTLTIQRTEQRDSAMYRCASSARGNSYEQYFGPGTRLTVT.